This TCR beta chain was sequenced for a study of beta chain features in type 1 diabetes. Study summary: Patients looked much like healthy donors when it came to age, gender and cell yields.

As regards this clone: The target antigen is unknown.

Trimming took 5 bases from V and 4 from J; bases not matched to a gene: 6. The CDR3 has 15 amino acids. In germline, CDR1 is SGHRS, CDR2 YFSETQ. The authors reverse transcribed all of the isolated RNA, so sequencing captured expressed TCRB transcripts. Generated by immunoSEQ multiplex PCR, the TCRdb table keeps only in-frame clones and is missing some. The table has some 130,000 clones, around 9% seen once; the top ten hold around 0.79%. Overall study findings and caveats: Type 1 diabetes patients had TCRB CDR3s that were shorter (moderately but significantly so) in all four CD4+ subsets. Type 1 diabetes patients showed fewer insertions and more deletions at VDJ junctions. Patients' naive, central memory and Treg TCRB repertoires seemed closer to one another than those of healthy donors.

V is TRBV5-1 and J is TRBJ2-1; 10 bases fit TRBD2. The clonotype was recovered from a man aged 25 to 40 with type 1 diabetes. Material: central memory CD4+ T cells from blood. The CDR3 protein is CASRERGGTYNEQFF. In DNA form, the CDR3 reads TGCGCCAGCAGGGAGCGGGGGGGAACATACAATGAGCAGTTCTTC.